This TCR beta chain was found in a study of shared clonotypes between healthy human individuals (dated by TCRdb to 2018 to 2020). About the investigation overall: A couple of women and three men aged 18 to 49 years were included in the cohort. For each donor, CD4 naive and CD4 memory were each given three plates, CD8 naive was given two plates, and CD8 memory was given one plate. To estimate repertoire size and how much clonotypes are shared between individuals, the study performed deep sequencing of blood TCR repertoires from about five healthy adults. Different laboratories and diverse techniques were used to prepare libraries and sequence TCR repertoires, to increase sequencing depth and limit assay-specific biases. Between about 0.8 and 9 billion PBMCs per donor were obtained by leukapheresis. Results and caveats for the whole study, not just this receptor: Compared with non-shared clonotypes, the clonotypes found in all four sorted-subset donors had higher generation probabilities. Even with the large sequencing depth, rarefaction of the sorted-subset datasets indicated that sequencing was incomplete. Larger estimated clonotype richness was generally found for naive subsets than for memory subsets. Across a few donors, around 5.4% of naive CD4, around 3.5% of naive CD8, 2.3% of memory CD4, and roughly 0.4% of memory CD8 clonotypes were shared. Sampling was limited to blood, and TCR repertoires in tissue likely differ from TCR repertoires in blood. Based on pairwise subsampling, the degree of clonotype sharing among donors was expected to be affected by sequencing depth. Because the study included only a small number of donors, the genetic and exposure-history diversity represented was limited.

Using the deep immunoSEQ assay, multiplex PCR amplified TCR CDR3 regions from genomic DNA. For each cell subset, the extracted genomic DNA was distributed evenly across all wells of several immunoSEQ 96-well plates, and each plate served as one replicate. Each replicate PCR for sorted subsets received about 200 ng genomic DNA, equal to about 30,000 T cell genomes. Purified libraries were quantified with a Qubit 3.0 fluorometer, sized on a Bioanalyzer 2100, and re-quantified with the KAPA Library Quantification kit. A separate single-read 150-cycle Illumina NextSeq 550 flow cell was used to sequence each immunoSEQ 96-well plate. Under the source paper's analysis protocol: The immunoSEQ output contained only junctional sequences without quality scores, so filtering could not match that applied to full-length reads. To assign V/J genes and CDR3, sequences were annotated using PyIR, a Python wrapper for IgBLAST v1.9, with IMGT germline references. Reads were removed for weak V/J assignments (E-value above 1e-6), missing CDR3, stop codons, out-of-frame junctions, or ambiguous translated residues. V3J clonotypes were defined by identical inferred V gene, J gene, and CDR3 amino acid sequence. Percentage overlap between repertoires was calculated by dividing the number of shared unique clonotypes by the size of the smaller repertoire. RTK rarefaction, the Chao1 estimator, and Recon v2.1 estimates of unobserved clonotypes were used to assess repertoire richness. Generation probabilities for all TCRbeta clonotypes obtained by the gDNA method from four donors were computed using OLGA. TCRdb re-hosts the immuneACCESS table, in-frame sequences only. Its copies lack some clones; in the studies checked, an unresolved V gene accounts for under half of them, and the cause for the rest is not known. V and J calls and clone size are given by that table; D and trimming were obtained from the DNA. Within this sample are approximately 720,000 clones, with about 91% of them counted one time only. The top ten constitute approximately 24% of the sample.

With respect to this clone: The specificity of this receptor is unknown. No base-level quality is on record; no much larger clone is a single base apart.

The CDR3 numbers 16 residues from cysteine through phenylalanine. Left in the record is the CDR3 DNA by itself, 48 bases read in frame from the first base. The germline V gene provides CDR1 SNHLY and CDR2 FYNNEI. V and J are trimmed by 7 bases and 3 bases, and the gene matches miss 10 bases of the junction. For the CD8 naive samples, CD45RO-negative cells were positively selected for CCR7, yielding a CD45RA+CCR7+ population from which TemRA cells were excluded. The donors were healthy, HIV-negative adults who had no recently reported acute infections or vaccinations. Only Caucasian adults living in Nashville, Tennessee, USA were represented among the donors. Blood was obtained by leukapheresis, after which PBMCs were separated by Ficoll-Histopaque density gradient centrifugation and cryopreserved in liquid nitrogen vapor phase. Analytical flow cytometry was used to check the purity and quantity of every magnetically sorted T cell population. From each sorted fraction, genomic DNA was isolated and quantified by UV absorbance on a Nanodrop 2000c.

The TCR sequence derives from a young man in good health. Source material: naive CD8+ T cells sorted from blood. Explained via the paper, the cell subset or site label denotes: CD45RA+CCR7+. The chain is encoded by TRBV2 joined to TRBJ2-5; TRBD2 matches 11 bases in the middle. The DNA is as follows: TGTGCCAGCATTTGGCCCGGACTAGCGGGCGAAGAGACCCAGTACTTC. This codes for CASIWPGLAGEETQYF.